This record concerns one T cell receptor beta chain sequence. Its antigen is currently unknown. The CDR3 extends over 18 amino acids. V shed 0 bases and J 0 bases; nucleotides not matched to a gene: 7. Germline CDR1 reads MNHEY; CDR2 reads SVGAGI. TCRdb reanalysed the RT-PCR reads using MiXCR and keeps one entry per CDR3 protein. The table has about 780,000 distinct CDR3 sequences, roughly 20% seen once. This specimen comes from a study of response to subunit inactivated influenza vaccine. The study's findings and limits: Authors suggested each seasonal influenza vaccination recruits few new T cells.

This clonotype originated in a man in his forties or fifties who received an inactivated influenza vaccine. The material was PBMCs from blood, obtained about 5 days after vaccination. The rearrangement uses TRBV6-5 and TRBJ2-1, with TRBD2 matching over 8 bases. The CDR3 spells CASSYSSITSGSYNEQFF. As DNA, the CDR3 is TGTGCCAGCAGTTACTCCTCCATAACTAGCGGCTCCTACAATGAGCAGTTCTTC.